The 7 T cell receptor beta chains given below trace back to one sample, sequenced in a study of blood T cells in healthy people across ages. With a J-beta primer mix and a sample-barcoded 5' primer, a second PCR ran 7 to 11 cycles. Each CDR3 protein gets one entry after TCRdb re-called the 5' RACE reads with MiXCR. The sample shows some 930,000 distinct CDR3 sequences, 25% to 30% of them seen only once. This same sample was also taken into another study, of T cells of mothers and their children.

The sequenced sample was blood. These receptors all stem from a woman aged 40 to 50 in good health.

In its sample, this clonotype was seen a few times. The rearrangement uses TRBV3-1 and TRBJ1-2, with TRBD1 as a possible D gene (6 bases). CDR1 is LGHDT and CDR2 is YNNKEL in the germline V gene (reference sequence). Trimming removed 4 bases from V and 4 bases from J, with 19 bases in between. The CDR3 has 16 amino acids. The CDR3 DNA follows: TGTGCCAGCAGCCCCCCCCTGGGGGCACTATCCTATGGCTACACCTTC. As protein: CASSPPLGALSYGYTF.

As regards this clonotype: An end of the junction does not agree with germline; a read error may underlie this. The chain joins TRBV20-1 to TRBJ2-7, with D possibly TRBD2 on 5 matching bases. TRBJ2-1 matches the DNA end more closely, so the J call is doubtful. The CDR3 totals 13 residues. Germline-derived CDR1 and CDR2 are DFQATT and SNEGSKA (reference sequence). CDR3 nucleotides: TGCAGTACTAGATACAGTCACCCCTACGAGCAGTTCTTC. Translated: CSTRYSHPYEQFF.

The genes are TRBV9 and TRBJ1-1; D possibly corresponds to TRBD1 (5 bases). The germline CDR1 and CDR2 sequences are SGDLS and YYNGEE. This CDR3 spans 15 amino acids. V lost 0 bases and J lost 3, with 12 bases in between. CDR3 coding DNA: TGTGCCAGCAGCGTAGGAGGGACGTTGGACACTGAAGCTTTCTTT. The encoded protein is CASSVGGTLDTEAFF. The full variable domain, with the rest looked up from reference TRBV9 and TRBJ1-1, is DSGVTQTPKHLITATGQRVTLRCSPRSGDLSVYWYQQSLDQGLQFLIQYYNGEERAKGNILERFSAQQFPDLHSELNLSSLELGDSALYFCASSVGGTLDTEAFFGQGTRLTVV.

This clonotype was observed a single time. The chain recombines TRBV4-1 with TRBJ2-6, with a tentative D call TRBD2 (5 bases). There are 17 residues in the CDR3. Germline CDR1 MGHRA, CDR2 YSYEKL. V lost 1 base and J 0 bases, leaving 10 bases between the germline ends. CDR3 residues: CASSQADGGSGANVLTF. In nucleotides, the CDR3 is TGCGCCAGCAGCCAAGCTGACGGAGGCTCTGGGGCCAACGTCCTGACTTTC.

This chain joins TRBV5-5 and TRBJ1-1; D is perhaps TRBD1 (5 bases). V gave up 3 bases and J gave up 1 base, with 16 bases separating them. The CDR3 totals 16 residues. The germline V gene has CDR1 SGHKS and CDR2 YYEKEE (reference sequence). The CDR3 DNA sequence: TGTGCCAGCAGCTCCAGGCTAAGACAGTCGAACACTGAAGCTTTCTTT. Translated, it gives CASSSRLRQSNTEAFF.

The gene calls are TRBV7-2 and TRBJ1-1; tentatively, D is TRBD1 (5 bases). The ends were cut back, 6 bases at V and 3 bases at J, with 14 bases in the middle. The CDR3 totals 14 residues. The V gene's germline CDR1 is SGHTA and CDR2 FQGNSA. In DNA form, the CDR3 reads TGTGCCAGCAGAGTCTCGGGGGGATACACTGAAGCTTTCTTT. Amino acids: CASRVSGGYTEAFF.

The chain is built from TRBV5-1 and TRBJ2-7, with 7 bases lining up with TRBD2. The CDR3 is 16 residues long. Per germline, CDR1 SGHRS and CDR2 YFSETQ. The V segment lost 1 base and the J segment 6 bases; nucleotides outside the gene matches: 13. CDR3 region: CASSLSGGGTLAEQYF. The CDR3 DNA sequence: TGCGCCAGCAGCTTGAGTGGGGGGGGGACTCTTGCCGAGCAGTACTTC. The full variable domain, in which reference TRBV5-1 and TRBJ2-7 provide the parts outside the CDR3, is KAGVTQTPRYLIKTRGQQVTLSCSPISGHRSVSWYQQTPGQGLQFLFEYFSETQRNKGNFPGRFSGRQFSNSRSEMNVSTLELGDSALYLCASSLSGGGTLAEQYFGPGTRLTVT.